A selection of T cell receptor beta chains follows, all from one sample in a study of cytomegalovirus exposure and HLA in healthy donors. Data came from immunoSEQ multiplex PCR; TCRdb stores just in-frame clones and leaves some out. The sample shows about 150,000 clones, about 80% of them seen only once. The specimen was PBMCs. These receptors were taken from a woman in her thirties or forties in good health and CMV-seronegative. Both conserved end residues are trimmed from each CDR3. Fields, in order: J gene, V gene, clone size, CDR3 protein. The size entry is marked missing in some rows and otherwise reads once, few, many or a size class.

TRBJ2-7,TRBV15,NA,ATSREGTGGEQY
TRBJ2-7,TRBV27,NA,ASSLGKKNRGLLSYEQY
TRBJ2-5,TRBV5-4,NA,ASSTSRGSQETQY
TRBJ2-5,TRBV29-1,few,SLTGGEETQY
TRBJ2-5,TRBV5-4,NA,ASSLTGTGQETQY
TRBJ1-3,TRBV11-3,NA,ASSLFLSGNTIY
TRBJ2-1,TRBV5-4,NA,ASSRGASGTIYNEQF
TRBJ1-1,TRBV7-9,NA,SSRTGRFEAF
TRBJ2-7,TRBV9,NA,ASGPNWEGYNYEQY
TRBJ1-1,TRBV5-6,once,ASSLGDTPTEAF
TRBJ1-3,TRBV11-1,NA,ASSDRASGNTIY
TRBJ1-1,TRBV6-5,NA,ASSYGTGAPEAF
TRBJ1-6,TRBV4-2,NA,ASSARGRVSYNSPLH
TRBJ1-5,TRBV7-2,NA,ASSLDRGSQPQH
TRBJ2-2,TRBV28,NA,ASSLFGGQGANTGELF
TRBJ1-2,TRBV12-2,few,ASRPRTEANYGYT
TRBJ2-6,TRBV4-3,NA,ASSQDRGQYISGANVLT
TRBJ2-1,TRBV27,NA,ASSPKGLAGEQF
TRBJ2-6,TRBV4-3,NA,ASSQGAGLSGANGLT
TRBJ2-3,TRBV28,once,ASSFRSTSTDTQY
TRBJ1-6,TRBV6-1,NA,ASTGTGNSPLH
TRBJ1-6,TRBV27,NA,ASSLARGNSPLH
TRBJ2-6,TRBV30,NA,AWSTGTGYRANGLT
TRBJ2-7,TRBV28,NA,ASTDWGDTYEQY
TRBJ2-2,TRBV29-1,NA,SVISASGSQPGELF
TRBJ2-6,TRBV5-6,NA,ASSWVPGSLSGANVLT
TRBJ1-2,TRBV28,NA,ASSLTGTNYGYT
TRBJ2-5,TRBV4-2,NA,ASRRTGSHGETQY
TRBJ1-5,TRBV11-2,NA,ASSLDSGGNQPQH